Each of the 28 T cell receptor beta chains below was sequenced from the same sample in a study of T cells in Graves' hyperthyroidism and ophthalmopathy. TCR beta CDR3 regions were amplified from RNA transcripts. HTBI primers were used for first-round RT-PCR of the TCR CDR3. TCRdb used MiXCR to reprocess the multiplex PCR reads, holding one entry per CDR3 protein. The sample lists some 550,000 distinct CDR3 sequences, approximately 16% seen once, with less than 3.5% in the top ten. Source material: blood. The receptors here all came from a woman between 40 and 55 years old with Graves' ophthalmopathy.

There are many counts of this clonotype. J is TRBJ1-1 and V is TRBV3-1, with D maybe TRBD1 (5 bases). The length of the CDR3 is 16 residues. Germline assignment: CDR1 LGHDT and CDR2 YNNKEL (reference sequence). V lost 0 bases to trimming and J lost 6 bases, with 17 bases between them. The chain's CDR3 is CASSQEMGRGVAEAFF. In nucleotides, the CDR3 is TGTGCCAGCAGCCAAGAGATGGGACGGGGGGTCGCTGAAGCTTTCTTT. Supplemented by reference TRBV3-1 and TRBJ1-1, the full variable domain reads DTAVSQTPKYLVTQMGNDKSIKCEQNLGHDTMYWYKQDSKKFLKIMFSYNNKELIINETVPNRFSPKSPDKAHLNLHINSLELGDSAVYFCASSQEMGRGVAEAFFGQGTRLTVV.

The CDR3 bases are TGTGCCAGCAGCTTAGATGGAGATGTTACAGATACGCAGTATTTT. Translating it yields CASSLDGDVTDTQYF. The chain links TRBV11-2 to TRBJ2-3; no firm D call. Trimming took off 0 bases at V and 3 bases at J, with 10 bases between the two ends. The germline V gene encodes CDR1 SGHAT and CDR2 FQNNGV. The CDR3 has 15 residues.

The genes are TRBV2 and TRBJ1-2, with TRBD1 matching over 10 bases. From germline, CDR1 is SNHLY and CDR2 FYNNEI. Losses at the gene ends were 5 bases for V and 1 base for J; bases not matched to a gene: 4. The length of the CDR3 is 15 residues. The CDR3 DNA reads TGTGCCAGCAGTTGGGACAGGGGCTTTAACTATGGCTACACCTTC. Protein sequence: CASSWDRGFNYGYTF.

This clonotype was observed many times. V gene TRBV2 combines with J gene TRBJ2-3; TRBD1 is a possible D gene (6 bases). V lost 2 bases, J lost 2 bases, and 11 bases lay in between. The germline V gene encodes CDR1 SNHLY and CDR2 FYNNEI. This CDR3 contains 15 residues. CDR3 sequence: CASSEQQGLTDTQYF. As DNA, the CDR3 is TGTGCCAGCAGTGAACAACAGGGCCTCACAGATACGCAGTATTTT.

In regard to this clonotype: A read error is possible here, since a much larger clone lies one base away. This chain joins TRBV20-1 and TRBJ2-7; D might be TRBD2 (6 bases). This CDR3 comprises 13 residues. Trimming took 6 bases from V and 2 from J, leaving 14 bases between them. Germline V lookup: CDR1 DFQATT, CDR2 SNEGSKA (reference sequence). The CDR3 region is CSAPGGDAYEQYF. The CDR3 DNA follows: TGCAGTGCCCCCGGCGGGGATGCCTACGAGCAGTACTTC.

The table lists this clonotype with many counts. The rearrangement links TRBV6-1 to TRBJ1-1; the D is unclear. Trimming pared 2 bases from V and 7 bases from J, leaving 5 bases between. The CDR3 runs to 11 residues. Germline V gene data show CDR1 as MNHNS and CDR2 as SASEGT. CDR3 amino acids: CASSELGEAFF. CDR3 sequence (DNA): TGTGCCAGCAGTGAACTTGGTGAAGCTTTCTTT.

In its sample, this clonotype was seen many times. The J gene is TRBJ2-7, the V gene TRBV4-1; 8 bases agree with TRBD2. Germline trimming cut 1 base from V and 2 bases from J; bases unmatched to any gene: 1. The germline V gene has CDR1 MGHRA and CDR2 YSYEKL. The CDR3 spans 14 residues. The DNA of the CDR3 is TGCGCCAGCAGCCAAGTTAGCGGGACCTACGAGCAGTACTTC. It translates to CASSQVSGTYEQYF.

The table lists this clonotype with a few counts. The chain has TRBV5-4 and TRBJ2-1; no clear D. From germline, CDR1 is SGHNT and CDR2 YYREEE (reference sequence). The CDR3 loop spans 13 amino acids. V lost 0 bases and J 6 bases, leaving 7 bases between the germline ends. CDR3 DNA sequence: TGTGCCAGCAGCTTGGCCCCACTCAATGAGCAGTTCTTC. Translating it yields CASSLAPLNEQFF. Full variable domain (missing parts from reference TRBV5-4 and TRBJ2-1): ETGVTQSPTHLIKTRGQQVTLRCSSQSGHNTVSWYQQALGQGPQFIFQYYREEENGRGNFPPRFSGLQFPNYSSELNVNALELDDSALYLCASSLAPLNEQFFGPGTRLTVL.

The chain links TRBV20-1 to TRBJ2-6; D may be TRBD2 (5 bases). Germline CDR1 is DFQATT and CDR2 is SNEGSKA (reference sequence). The CDR3 length is 16 residues. The V end was cut by 6 bases, the J end by 1 base, with 16 bases between. For the CDR3, the DNA is TGCAGTGCCCGCGGCGGACTTGGATCTGGGGCCAACGTCCTGACTTTC. Translating it yields CSARGGLGSGANVLTF.

The rearrangement uses TRBV20-1 and TRBJ1-2, with D perhaps matching TRBD1 (6 bases). Germline V gives CDR1 DFQATT, CDR2 SNEGSKA (reference sequence). This CDR3 has 13 amino acids. Trimming removed 3 bases at V and 3 bases at J, with 11 bases between. DNA for the CDR3: TGCAGTGCTAGTCCAGGGGTAGACTATGGCTACACCTTC. The encoded protein is CSASPGVDYGYTF.

This sequence joins TRBV6-1 and TRBJ2-1; D is unclear. With 2 bases removed from V and 13 bases from J, the gap between germline ends came to 15 bases. The CDR3 consists of 13 residues. Germline V CDR1 and CDR2: MNHNS, SASEGT. In DNA, the CDR3 is TGTGCCAGCAGTGAATTTGTTGCGAGGATTCAGTTCTTC. As protein: CASSEFVARIQFF.

This clonotype was seen a few times. This chain joins TRBV20-1 and TRBJ2-1; D not resolved. CDR3 length: 16 amino acids. The V gene's germline CDR1 is DFQATT and CDR2 SNEGSKA (reference sequence). V was clipped by 2 bases and J by 4 bases, with 18 bases between them. The CDR3 DNA reads as TGCAGTGCTAGATTACAGACACAAACCCAATACAATGAGCAGTTCTTC. Its translation: CSARLQTQTQYNEQFF.

The sample holds many counts of this clonotype. The rearrangement uses TRBV2 and TRBJ2-3; D remains ambiguous. CDR1 is SNHLY and CDR2 is FYNNEI in the germline V gene. The V end lost 8 bases, the J end lost 0 bases, and 12 bases lay between the germline ends. This CDR3 comprises 14 residues. In nucleotides, the CDR3 is TGTGCCAGCCGAGGCGGACCGAGCACAGATACGCAGTATTTT. Protein sequence: CASRGGPSTDTQYF. The full variable domain, in which reference TRBV2 and TRBJ2-3 provide the parts outside the CDR3, is EPEVTQTPSHQVTQMGQEVILRCVPISNHLYFYWYRQILGQKVEFLVSFYNNEISEKSEIFDDQFSVERPDGSNFTLKIRSTKLEDSAMYFCASRGGPSTDTQYFGPGTRLTVL.

In this sample, this clonotype turned up many times. The chain has TRBV10-1 and TRBJ2-1; possibly TRBD1 or TRBD2 for D (5 bases each). Germline CDR1 and CDR2: WNHNN and SYGVQD (reference sequence). V was clipped by 8 bases and J by 3 bases, with 11 bases between them. The CDR3 loop spans 13 amino acids. The DNA of the CDR3 is TGCGCCAGCGGGGGTCAGAACTACAATGAGCAGTTCTTC. Protein sequence: CASGGQNYNEQFF.

This clonotype appeared many times. The genes are TRBV5-1 and TRBJ2-3; D possibly matches TRBD1 or TRBD2 (5 bases each). CDR1 SGHRS and CDR2 YFSETQ come from the germline V gene. Trimming pared 4 bases from V and 2 bases from J, leaving 14 bases between. CDR3 length equals 15 residues. CDR3 nucleotides: TGCGCCAGCAGCGAGGGACCAAGCATCACAGATACGCAGTATTTT. As protein: CASSEGPSITDTQYF.

The CDR3 is CASHTTYNEQFF. CDR3 nucleotides: TGTGCCAGCCACACTACCTACAATGAGCAGTTCTTC. The chain carries TRBV27 and TRBJ2-1; D gene ambiguous. V lost 8 bases, J lost 2 bases, and 7 bases lay in between. The CDR3 covers 12 residues. Germline CDR1 MNHEY, CDR2 SMNVEV (reference sequence).

This sequence joins TRBV20-1 and TRBJ2-6; the D call may be TRBD1 or TRBD2 (5 bases each). Looked up from germline, CDR1 is DFQATT and CDR2 is SNEGSKA (reference sequence). The CDR3 spans 17 residues. The V and J ends lost 3 bases and 3 bases respectively, with 18 bases between them. The CDR3 DNA is TGCAGTGCTAGTGACACCGGGACGAATCATGGGGCCAACGTCCTGACTTTC. Residues: CSASDTGTNHGANVLTF.

This clonotype was found many times. The CDR3, as DNA: TGTGCCTGGAGTGTACGCACGCGAAACACTGAAGCTTTCTTT. Its protein product is CAWSVRTRNTEAFF. The rearrangement joins TRBV30 to TRBJ1-1, with D hard to call. Trimming took 0 bases from V and 2 from J, leaving 10 bases between them. The CDR3 loop spans 14 amino acids. Germline V gene sequence: CDR1 GTSNPN, CDR2 SVGIG (reference sequence).

This clonotype came up many times. The V gene is TRBV3-1, the J gene TRBJ2-2; tentatively, D is TRBD1 or TRBD2 (6 bases each). V shed 2 bases and J shed 1 base, with 20 bases lying between them. CDR3 length: 19 residues. The germline gives CDR1 LGHDT, CDR2 YNNKEL (reference sequence). The DNA of the CDR3 is TGTGCCAGCAGCCAAACCCCTGGGGGGCAGCAAAGGAACACCGGGGAGCTGTTTTTT. Its translation: CASSQTPGGQQRNTGELFF.

This clonotype was seen repeatedly, ten times or more. V and J are TRBV12-3 or TRBV12-4 and TRBJ1-5; 7 bases are shared with TRBD1. Unmatched junction bases numbered 6, after V lost 1 base and J lost 0 bases. The CDR3 covers 17 residues. CDR3 region: CASSLGGQTYSNQPQHF. In nucleotides, the CDR3 is TGTGCCAGCAGTTTAGGGGGACAGACTTATAGCAATCAGCCCCAGCATTTT.

Regarding this clonotype: A clone one base away is much larger, so this may be a read error. V gene TRBV10-3 combines with J gene TRBJ2-3; D is undetermined. The CDR3 length is 12 residues. V was cut by 7 bases and J by 1 base, with 6 bases left in between. Germline V CDR1 and CDR2: ENHRY, SYGVKD. The chain's CDR3 is CAIKDGTDTQYF. For the CDR3, the DNA is TGTGCCATCAAGGACGGCACAGATACGCAGTATTTT.

This clonotype was counted ten times or more. V usage is TRBV30 and J usage is TRBJ1-1; no clear D. The CDR3 runs to 13 residues. Germline loops: CDR1 GTSNPN, CDR2 SVGIG (reference sequence). V lost 5 bases and J lost 1, with 11 bases in between. CDR3 nucleotides: TGTGCCTGGGACACGATAGGGAACACTGAAGCTTTCTTT. Protein sequence: CAWDTIGNTEAFF.

This clonotype was detected ten times or more. This chain uses TRBV12-3 or TRBV12-4 with TRBJ2-7; either TRBD1 or TRBD2 may supply D (5 bases each). This CDR3 region has 15 residues. The V end lost 6 bases, the J end lost 2 bases, and 17 bases lay between the germline ends. In DNA, the CDR3 is TGTGCCAGCAGCCGAGGGGCCTCCCCAGCCTACGAGCAGTACTTC. Translated: CASSRGASPAYEQYF.

This clonotype was detected ten times or more. The chain links TRBV20-1 to TRBJ2-5; no reliable D call. The CDR3 spans 13 residues. Per the germline V gene, CDR1 is DFQATT and CDR2 is SNEGSKA (reference sequence). V shed 0 bases and J shed 3 bases, with 8 bases lying between them. The CDR3 here is CSARDLVKETQYF. As DNA, the CDR3 is TGCAGTGCTAGAGATCTTGTGAAAGAGACCCAGTACTTC.

This clonotype occurred many times. The V and J genes are TRBV2 and TRBJ2-5, with 8 bases identical to TRBD1. The J segment lost 2 bases and the V segment lost 4 bases, leaving 6 bases of the junction unmatched. CDR1 is SNHLY, CDR2 FYNNEI, per germline. CDR3 size: 15 residues. This CDR3 reads CASSVGTGVQETQYF. DNA of the CDR3: TGTGCCAGCAGTGTCGGGACAGGAGTTCAAGAGACCCAGTACTTC. The full variable domain, in which reference TRBV2 and TRBJ2-5 provide the parts outside the CDR3, is EPEVTQTPSHQVTQMGQEVILRCVPISNHLYFYWYRQILGQKVEFLVSFYNNEISEKSEIFDDQFSVERPDGSNFTLKIRSTKLEDSAMYFCASSVGTGVQETQYFGPGTRLLVL.

At least ten counts were recorded for this clonotype. The gene calls are TRBV6-1 and TRBJ2-7; 12 bases match TRBD2. J was trimmed by 2 bases and V by 6 bases; bases with no gene match: 5. This CDR3 spans 15 amino acids. Germline V gene data show CDR1 as MNHNS and CDR2 as SASEGT. CDR3 coding DNA: TGTGCCAGCAGATTATCTAGCGGGAGGGCCTACGAGCAGTACTTC. Its protein is CASRLSSGRAYEQYF.

This clonotype was observed many times. This chain joins TRBV6-1 and TRBJ1-1, with TRBD1 matching over 7 bases. V was pared by 6 bases and J by 5 bases, with 3 bases of the junction left unmatched. The CDR3 is made up of 12 amino acids. Germline CDR1 reads MNHNS; CDR2 reads SASEGT. The CDR3 DNA is TGTGCCAGCAGACCAGGGGGGACTGAAGCTTTCTTT. Translation gives CASRPGGTEAFF.

This clonotype was detected many times. The chain uses TRBV28 and TRBJ1-4; the match to TRBD1 covers 10 bases. CDR1 MDHEN and CDR2 SYDVKM come from the germline V gene. This CDR3 has 13 residues. V lost 6 bases and J lost 8; bases outside the gene matches: 3. The CDR3 reads CASRDRGYEKLFF. CDR3 in DNA: TGTGCCAGCAGGGACAGGGGGTACGAAAAACTGTTTTTT.